This TCR beta chain was observed in a study of TIL therapy for anti-PD-1-resistant metastatic lung cancer. In its sample, this clone ranks as medium-sized (0.01 to 0.1%). Per the germline V gene, CDR1 is MNHEY and CDR2 is SVGAGI. Deletions cut 2 bases from V and 7 bases from J, with 15 bases between. The CDR3 contains 15 residues. The immunoSEQ assay was v3. The data were produced by immunoSEQ multiplex PCR, yet TCRdb's version contains in-frame clones alone and is incomplete. The sample lists 16,000 or so clones, under 80% occurring once. Noted time point: pre-treatment sample, taken before nivolumab and TIL therapy.

The rearrangement uses TRBV6-5 and TRBJ2-1, with D possibly TRBD2 on 6 matching bases. This sequence was found in a person aged 25-85 years with non-small cell lung cancer. Sequenced here: blood, sampled at baseline. CDR3 sequence reads: CASSYQPGLWNEQFF. CDR3 coding DNA: TGTGCCAGCAGTTACCAACCGGGACTTTGGAATGAGCAGTTCTTC.